One and the same sample provided the 2 T cell receptor beta chains below, sequenced in a study of T cell responses to AZD1222 COVID-19 vaccine. TCRdb keeps only in-frame clones here, not all; method: immunoSEQ multiplex PCR. The sample comprises fewer than 150,000 clones, over 80% of which are singletons, and about 8% rests with the top ten. Sequenced material: peripheral blood, taken 28 days after the second AZD1222 dose. Source of these receptors: an adult who received the AZD1222 COVID-19 vaccine.

This chain connects TRBV6-4 to TRBJ1-5; the D gene is possibly TRBD1 (5 bases). Looked up from germline, CDR1 is MRHNA and CDR2 is SNTAGT. The CDR3 contains 14 residues. V lost 3 bases and J 6 bases, leaving 12 bases between the germline ends. CDR3 loop: CASSEVGDGQPQHF. DNA for the CDR3: TGTGCCAGCAGTGAGGTGGGGGACGGTCAGCCCCAGCATTTT.

This clone was found once. This chain connects TRBV28 to TRBJ1-2, with 9 bases aligning to TRBD1. There are 15 residues in the CDR3. After removal of 5 bases from V and 2 bases from J, the junction contained 6 bases not matched to a gene. Germline CDR1 and CDR2: MDHEN and SYDVKM. CDR3 nucleotide sequence: TGTGCCAGCAGTGAACCGGGACAGGGAAACTATGGCTACACCTTC. Protein: CASSEPGQGNYGYTF.